The 9 T cell receptor beta chains given below trace back to one sample, sequenced in a study of CD4 T cells in lung cancer. Method: immunoSEQ multiplex PCR; TCRdb's copy keeps in-frame clones and lacks some. Here the sample spans approximately 2,000 clones, less than 75% being singletons. PBMCs were cultured about 13 days with mutant 27-mer peptides, then restimulated with peptide-pulsed autologous B cells. The sorted cells were live T cells secreting IFNgamma after restimulation with peptide-pulsed B cells. Sorted cells were expanded at limiting dilution, around 3 or 10 per well, for about 13 to 20 days. The antigens of these receptors remain unknown. The sequenced material came from a CD4+ T cell line or clone grown in culture. The receptors were sampled from a woman aged 55-75 years with non-small cell lung cancer. Some clones in this sample may be carry-over from other donors' samples.

CDR3 in DNA: TGTGCCAGCAGTTCGGGGGGAGGGCTCACCGGGGAGCTGTTTTTT. Translation: CASSSGGGLTGELFF. The chain uses TRBV6-5 and TRBJ2-2; 7 bases line up with TRBD2. This CDR3 is 15 amino acids long. CDR1 and CDR2 (germline): MNHEY, SVGAGI. The V gene end was trimmed by 4 bases and the J gene end by 4 bases; junction bases not matched to a gene: 6.

The chain uses TRBV19 and TRBJ1-1; a weak D match, TRBD1 (6 bases). V was cut by 4 bases and J by 1 base, with 16 bases left in between. Germline V CDR1 and CDR2: LNHDA, SQIVND (reference sequence). This CDR3 has 16 residues. The CDR3 region has the DNA TGTGCCAGTAGTAGATCGGGACACCTCCCGAACACTGAAGCTTTCTTT. Amino acids: CASSRSGHLPNTEAFF.

The genes are TRBV30 and TRBJ1-2, with D possibly being TRBD1 (6 bases). Germline V gene data show CDR1 as GTSNPN and CDR2 as SVGIG (reference sequence). V was shortened by 7 bases and J by 3 bases, with 21 bases between the two germline ends. This CDR3 has 15 amino acids. CDR3 residues: CALEGWGGPHYGYTF. Written as DNA, the CDR3 is TGTGCCTTGGAAGGGTGGGGGGGCCCCCACTATGGCTACACCTTC.

V is TRBV7-2 and J is TRBJ2-4; D is unresolved. CDR3 size: 14 residues. Trimming cost V 1 base and J 0 bases, with 4 bases left between them. Germline CDR1 is SGHTA and CDR2 is FQGNSA. For the CDR3, the DNA is TGTGCCAGCAGCTTAGAACTAGCCAAAAACATTCAGTACTTC. This gives the protein CASSLELAKNIQYF.

V gene TRBV7-2 combines with J gene TRBJ1-2; a possible D gene is TRBD1 (5 bases). The CDR3 length is 13 residues. Germline V gene sequence: CDR1 SGHTA, CDR2 FQGNSA. Between the trimmed V and J ends, which lost 8 bases and 6 bases, there was a span of 16 bases. The CDR3 reads CASRQGWADGYTF. In nucleotides, the CDR3 is TGTGCCAGCCGCCAGGGATGGGCGGATGGCTACACCTTC.

This clone was detected a few times. The chain employs TRBV2 and TRBJ2-2, with D possibly matching TRBD1 (7 bases). V was shortened by 6 bases and J by 7 bases, with 18 bases between the two germline ends. This CDR3 contains 15 residues. CDR1 is SNHLY and CDR2 is FYNNEI in the germline V gene. CDR3 nucleotide sequence: TGTGCCAGCAGGGGCGGGACAGCATTGGGCGGGGAGCTGTTTTTT. This codes for CASRGGTALGGELFF. The whole variable domain, filled in from reference TRBV2 and TRBJ2-2, reads EPEVTQTPSHQVTQMGQEVILRCVPISNHLYFYWYRQILGQKVEFLVSFYNNEISEKSEIFDDQFSVERPDGSNFTLKIRSTKLEDSAMYFCASRGGTALGGELFFGEGSRLTVL.

This clone has just one count. V usage is TRBV7-8 and J usage is TRBJ2-1; TRBD2 matches 9 bases. This CDR3 has 13 residues. Germline CDR1 reads SGHVS; CDR2 reads FQNEAQ. The V gene end was trimmed by 6 bases and the J gene end by 8 bases; junction bases not matched to a gene: 5. CDR3 amino acids: CASRIAGADEQFF. CDR3 DNA sequence: TGTGCCAGCAGGATAGCGGGAGCGGATGAGCAGTTCTTC.

The chain carries TRBV7-9 and TRBJ2-5; possible D gene TRBD2, 6 bases. Per the germline V gene, CDR1 is SEHNR and CDR2 is FQNEAQ (reference sequence). CDR3 length: 14 amino acids. With 1 base removed from V and 5 bases from J, the gap between germline ends came to 11 bases. The CDR3 protein is CASSLGLGGETQYF. CDR3 bases: TGTGCCAGCAGCTTAGGACTAGGAGGGGAGACCCAGTACTTC.

This clone was observed a single time. The chain employs TRBV11-2 and TRBJ1-2; D uncertain. This CDR3 spans 17 amino acids. CDR1 SGHAT and CDR2 FQNNGV come from the germline V gene. Trimming left V 5 bases short and J 4 bases short, with 23 bases between. In DNA, the CDR3 is TGTGCCAGCAGCGCCCGACTCGATTATAGTTCCCCCTATGGCTACACCTTC. Residues: CASSARLDYSSPYGYTF.